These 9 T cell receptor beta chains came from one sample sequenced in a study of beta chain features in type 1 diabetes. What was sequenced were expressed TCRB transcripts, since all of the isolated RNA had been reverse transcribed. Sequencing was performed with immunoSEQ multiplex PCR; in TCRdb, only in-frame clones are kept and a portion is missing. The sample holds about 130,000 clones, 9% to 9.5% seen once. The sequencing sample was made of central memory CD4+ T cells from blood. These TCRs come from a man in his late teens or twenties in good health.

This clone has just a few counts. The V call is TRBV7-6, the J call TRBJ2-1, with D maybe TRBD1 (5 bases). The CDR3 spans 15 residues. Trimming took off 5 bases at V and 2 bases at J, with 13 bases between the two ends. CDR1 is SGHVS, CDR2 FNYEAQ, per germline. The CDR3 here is CASSPRTPAYNEQFF. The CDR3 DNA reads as TGTGCCAGCAGCCCACGGACACCTGCCTACAATGAGCAGTTCTTC.

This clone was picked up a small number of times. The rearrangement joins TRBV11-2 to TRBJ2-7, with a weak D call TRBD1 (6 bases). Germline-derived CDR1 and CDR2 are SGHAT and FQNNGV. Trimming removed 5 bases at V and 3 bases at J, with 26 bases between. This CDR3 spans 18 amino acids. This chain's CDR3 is CASSPVNRFRTVYYEQYF. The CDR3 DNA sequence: TGTGCCAGCAGCCCAGTCAATCGCTTTCGGACAGTATACTACGAGCAGTACTTC. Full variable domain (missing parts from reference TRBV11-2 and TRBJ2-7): EAGVAQSPRYKIIEKRQSVAFWCNPISGHATLYWYQQILGQGPKLLIQFQNNGVVDDSQLPKDRFSAERLKGVDSTLKIQPAKLEDSAVYLCASSPVNRFRTVYYEQYFGPGTRLTVT.

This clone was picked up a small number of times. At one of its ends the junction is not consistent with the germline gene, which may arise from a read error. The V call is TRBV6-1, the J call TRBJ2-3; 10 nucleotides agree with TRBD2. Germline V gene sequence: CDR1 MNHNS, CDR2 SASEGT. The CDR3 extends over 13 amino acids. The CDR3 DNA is TGTGCCAGCAGTGACTCGACCGGGACTAGCGCCATATTT. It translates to CASSDSTGTSAIF.

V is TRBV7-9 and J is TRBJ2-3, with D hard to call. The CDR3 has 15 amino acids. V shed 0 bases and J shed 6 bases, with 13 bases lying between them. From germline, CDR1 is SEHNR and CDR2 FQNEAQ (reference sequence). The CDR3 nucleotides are TGTGCCAGCAGCTTAGCGGCAGGTTACAGTGATACGCAGTATTTT. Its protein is CASSLAAGYSDTQYF.

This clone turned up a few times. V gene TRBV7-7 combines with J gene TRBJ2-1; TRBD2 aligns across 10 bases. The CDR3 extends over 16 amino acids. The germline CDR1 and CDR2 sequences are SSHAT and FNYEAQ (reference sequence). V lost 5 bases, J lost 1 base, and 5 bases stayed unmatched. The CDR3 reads CASSETSGASYNEQFF. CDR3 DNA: TGTGCCAGCAGCGAAACTAGCGGGGCATCCTACAATGAGCAGTTCTTC.

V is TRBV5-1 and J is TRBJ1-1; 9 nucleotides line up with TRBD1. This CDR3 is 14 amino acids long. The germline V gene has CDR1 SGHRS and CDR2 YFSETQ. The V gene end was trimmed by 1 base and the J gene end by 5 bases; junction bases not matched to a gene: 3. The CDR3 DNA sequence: TGCGCCAGCAGCTTGAGACAGGGGGGTACTGAAGCTTTCTTT. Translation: CASSLRQGGTEAFF.

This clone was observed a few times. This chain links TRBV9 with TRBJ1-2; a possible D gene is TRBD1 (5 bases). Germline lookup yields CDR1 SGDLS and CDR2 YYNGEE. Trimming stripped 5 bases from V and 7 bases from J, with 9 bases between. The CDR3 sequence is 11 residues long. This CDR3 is CASRTVGGYTF. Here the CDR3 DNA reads TGTGCCAGCAGGACAGTGGGTGGCTACACCTTC.

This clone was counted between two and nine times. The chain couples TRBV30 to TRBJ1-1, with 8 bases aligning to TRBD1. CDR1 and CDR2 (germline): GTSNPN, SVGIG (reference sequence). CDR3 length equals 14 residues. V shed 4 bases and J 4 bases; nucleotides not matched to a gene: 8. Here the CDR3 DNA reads TGTGCCTGGACTCCTGACAGGGGTGGCACTGAAGCTTTCTTT. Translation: CAWTPDRGGTEAFF.

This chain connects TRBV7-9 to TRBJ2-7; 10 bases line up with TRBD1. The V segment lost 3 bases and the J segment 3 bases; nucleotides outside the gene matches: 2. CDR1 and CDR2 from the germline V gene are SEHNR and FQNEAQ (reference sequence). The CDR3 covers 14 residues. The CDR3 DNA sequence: TGTGCCAGCAGCTTCGGACAGGGGGTCTACGAGCAGTACTTC. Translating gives CASSFGQGVYEQYF.